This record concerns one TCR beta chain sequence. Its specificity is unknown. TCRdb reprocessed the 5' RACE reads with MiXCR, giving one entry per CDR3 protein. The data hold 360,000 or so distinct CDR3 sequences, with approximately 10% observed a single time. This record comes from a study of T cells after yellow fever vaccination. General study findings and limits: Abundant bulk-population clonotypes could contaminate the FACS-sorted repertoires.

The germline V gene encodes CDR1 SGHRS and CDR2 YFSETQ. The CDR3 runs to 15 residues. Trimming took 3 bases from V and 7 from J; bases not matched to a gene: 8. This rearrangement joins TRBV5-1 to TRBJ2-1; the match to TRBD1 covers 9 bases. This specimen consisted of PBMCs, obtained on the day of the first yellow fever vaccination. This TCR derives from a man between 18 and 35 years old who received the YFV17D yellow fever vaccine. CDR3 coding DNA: TGCGCCAGCAGCTCACTCGGGACAGGGTATAATGAGCAGTTCTTC. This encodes CASSSLGTGYNEQFF.